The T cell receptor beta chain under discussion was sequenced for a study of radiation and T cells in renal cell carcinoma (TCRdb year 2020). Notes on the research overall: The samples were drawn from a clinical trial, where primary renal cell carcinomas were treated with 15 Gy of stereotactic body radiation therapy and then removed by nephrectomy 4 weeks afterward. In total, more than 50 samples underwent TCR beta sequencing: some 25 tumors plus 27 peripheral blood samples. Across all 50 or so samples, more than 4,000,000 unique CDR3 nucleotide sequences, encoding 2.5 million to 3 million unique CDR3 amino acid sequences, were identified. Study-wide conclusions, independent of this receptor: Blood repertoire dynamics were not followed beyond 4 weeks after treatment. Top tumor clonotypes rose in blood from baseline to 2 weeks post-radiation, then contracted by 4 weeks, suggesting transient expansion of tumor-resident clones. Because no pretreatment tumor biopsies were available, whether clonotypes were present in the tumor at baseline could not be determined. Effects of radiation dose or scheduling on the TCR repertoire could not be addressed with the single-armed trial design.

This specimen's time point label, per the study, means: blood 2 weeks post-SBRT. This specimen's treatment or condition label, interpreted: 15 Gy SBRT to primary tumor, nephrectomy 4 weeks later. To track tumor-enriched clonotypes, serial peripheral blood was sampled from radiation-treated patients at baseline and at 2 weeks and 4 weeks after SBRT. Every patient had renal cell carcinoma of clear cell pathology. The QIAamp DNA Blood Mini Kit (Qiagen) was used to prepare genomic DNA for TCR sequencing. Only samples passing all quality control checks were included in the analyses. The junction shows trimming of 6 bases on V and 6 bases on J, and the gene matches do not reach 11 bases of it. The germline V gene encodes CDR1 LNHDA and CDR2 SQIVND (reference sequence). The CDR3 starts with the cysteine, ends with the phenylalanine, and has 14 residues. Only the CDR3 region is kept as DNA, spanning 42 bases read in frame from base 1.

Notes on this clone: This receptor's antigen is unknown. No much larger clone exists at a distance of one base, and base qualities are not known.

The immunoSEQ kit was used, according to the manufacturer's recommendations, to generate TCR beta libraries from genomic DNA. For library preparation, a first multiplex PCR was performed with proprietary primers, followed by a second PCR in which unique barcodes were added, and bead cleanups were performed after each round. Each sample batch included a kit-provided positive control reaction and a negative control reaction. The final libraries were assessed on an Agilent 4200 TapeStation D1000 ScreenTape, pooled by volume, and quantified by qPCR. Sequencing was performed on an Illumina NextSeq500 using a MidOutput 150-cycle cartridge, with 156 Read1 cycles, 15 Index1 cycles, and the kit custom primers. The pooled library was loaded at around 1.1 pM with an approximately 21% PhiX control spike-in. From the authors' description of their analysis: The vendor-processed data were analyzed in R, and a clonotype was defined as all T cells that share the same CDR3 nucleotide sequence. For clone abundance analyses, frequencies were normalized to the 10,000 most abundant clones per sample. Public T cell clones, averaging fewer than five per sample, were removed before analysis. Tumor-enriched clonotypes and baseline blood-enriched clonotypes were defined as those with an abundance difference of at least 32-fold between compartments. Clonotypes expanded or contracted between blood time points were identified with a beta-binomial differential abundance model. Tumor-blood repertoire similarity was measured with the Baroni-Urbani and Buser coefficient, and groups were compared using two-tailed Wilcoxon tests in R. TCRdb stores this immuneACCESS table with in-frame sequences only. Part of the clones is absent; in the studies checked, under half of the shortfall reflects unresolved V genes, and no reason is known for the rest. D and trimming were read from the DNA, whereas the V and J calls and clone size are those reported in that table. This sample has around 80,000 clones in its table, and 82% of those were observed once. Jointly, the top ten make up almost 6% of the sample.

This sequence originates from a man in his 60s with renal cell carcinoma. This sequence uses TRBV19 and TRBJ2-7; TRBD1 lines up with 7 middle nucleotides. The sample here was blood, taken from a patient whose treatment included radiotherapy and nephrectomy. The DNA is TGTGCCAGTAGCCACCGGGACAGCCAGAGCGAGCAGTACTTC. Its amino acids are CASSHRDSQSEQYF.